These 20 T cell receptor beta chains were sequenced from one sample in a study of spatial heterogeneity in lung cancer. From the 5' RACE reads, TCRdb called clonotypes with MiXCR, one entry per CDR3 protein. The data hold fewer than 2,500 distinct CDR3 sequences, with roughly 26% observed a single time. Time point defined: blood at routine non-recurrence follow-up after resection. Sequenced here: PBMCs, sampled at follow-up. These receptors were collected from a male donor with early-stage non-small cell lung cancer.

This clonotype was seen only a few times. This beta chain came through as a stray read in a library set up for alpha chains, and its size says little. CDR3 amino acids: CASSLGGFVLAKNIQYF. CDR3 in DNA: TGTGCCAGCAGCTTAGGAGGCTTTGTATTAGCCAAAAACATTCAGTACTTC. This chain links TRBV7-2 with TRBJ2-4; D unclear. The ends were cut back, 1 base at V and 0 bases at J, with 13 bases in the middle. Per the germline V gene, CDR1 is SGHTA and CDR2 is FQGNSA. The CDR3 length is 17 residues.

This clonotype is large (0.1 to 1%). This beta chain is off target for a library built for alpha chains, so its abundance means little. The gene calls are TRBV7-9 and TRBJ2-7; 9 positions agree with TRBD2. Germline CDR1 is SEHNR and CDR2 is FQNEAQ (reference sequence). Losses at the gene ends were 5 bases for V and 2 bases for J; bases not matched to a gene: 7. The CDR3 runs to 15 residues. CDR3 sequence (DNA): TGTGCCAGCAGCACTACTAGCGGGCCAACCTACGAGCAGTACTTC. Translating it yields CASSTTSGPTYEQYF.

This clonotype is medium-sized (0.01 to 0.1%). With the library built for alpha chains, this beta chain is off target and its frequency is not meaningful. This rearrangement joins TRBV29-1 to TRBJ2-1; no firm D call. The CDR3 extends over 12 amino acids. Germline CDR1 reads SQVTM; CDR2 reads ANQGSEA. Deletions cut 2 bases from V and 5 bases from J, with 7 bases between. The CDR3 coding sequence is TGCAGCGTTGAATGGCACGACAATGAGCAGTTCTTC. This sequence encodes CSVEWHDNEQFF.

This clonotype is large (0.1 to 1%) by share. This beta chain is off target for a library built for alpha chains, so its abundance means little. J is TRBJ2-3 and V is TRBV7-2; maybe TRBD1 (6 bases). The CDR3 covers 15 residues. Germline CDR1 and CDR2: SGHTA and FQGNSA. The ends were cut back, 5 bases at V and 3 bases at J, with 15 bases in the middle. The CDR3 sequence is CASSPDSLGTDTQYF. CDR3 coding DNA: TGTGCCAGCAGCCCGGACAGCCTCGGTACAGATACGCAGTATTTT.

A note on this clonotype: Little can be read into the size of this beta chain, an off-target read in a library designed for alpha chains. The CDR3 bases are TGTGCCAGCAGTGATCAAGGGTTCGCAGATACGCAGTATTTT. This encodes CASSDQGFADTQYF. The chain joins TRBV2 to TRBJ2-3; no clear D gene. The germline V gene has CDR1 SNHLY and CDR2 FYNNEI. V was clipped by 3 bases and J by 4 bases, with 11 bases between them. The length of the CDR3 is 14 residues.

Relative to its sample, this clonotype is large. The library was built for alpha chains, so this beta chain is an off-target read and its size means little. This rearrangement joins TRBV4-2 to TRBJ2-1, with D maybe TRBD2 (5 bases). V lost 0 bases and J 4 bases, leaving 13 bases between the germline ends. CDR1 LGHNA and CDR2 YNFKEQ come from the germline V gene. CDR3 length equals 16 residues. The CDR3 DNA sequence: TGTGCCAGCAGCCAAGAAGGGCGACTACTATACAATGAGCAGTTCTTC. Residues: CASSQEGRLLYNEQFF.

Points on this clonotype: As an off-target read in a library built for alpha chains, this beta chain has a frequency of little significance. V usage is TRBV5-1 and J usage is TRBJ2-3, with TRBD2 as a possible D gene (6 bases). Germline V CDR1 and CDR2: SGHRS, YFSETQ. CDR3 size: 15 residues. The V end lost 0 bases, the J end lost 4 bases, and 12 bases lay between the germline ends. The CDR3 coding sequence is TGCGCCAGCAGCTTGGACGGGGGAGGCCCAGATACGCAGTATTTT. Translation: CASSLDGGGPDTQYF.

This clonotype was detected only a few times. This beta chain turned up in a library designed for alpha chains; as an off-target read, its abundance says little. The CDR3 DNA reads TGTGCCAGCAGCACCCGGACAGGGGAGAGGGAGACCCAGTACTTC. Translating gives CASSTRTGERETQYF. The chain carries TRBV5-6 and TRBJ2-5; 9 nucleotides line up with TRBD1. V lost 4 bases, J lost 5 bases, and 9 bases stayed unmatched. Germline V gene sequence: CDR1 SGHDT, CDR2 YYEEEE. The CDR3 totals 15 residues.

This clonotype was recorded once. This beta chain is off target for a library built for alpha chains, so its abundance means little. The chain carries TRBV9 and TRBJ2-3, with D uncertain. With 5 bases removed from V and 4 bases from J, the gap between germline ends came to 5 bases. CDR1 is SGDLS and CDR2 is YYNGEE in the germline V gene. This CDR3 region has 11 residues. CDR3 sequence: CASSQADTQYF. In nucleotides, the CDR3 is TGTGCCAGCAGTCAAGCAGATACGCAGTATTTT.

In its sample, this clonotype ranks as medium-sized (0.01 to 0.1%). In a library made to pick up alpha chains, this beta chain is a stray read with a size that means little. The chain carries TRBV20-1 and TRBJ2-7, with 8 bases fitting TRBD1. The trim removed 5 bases at V and 0 bases at J, leaving 6 bases unmatched. Germline assignment: CDR1 DFQATT and CDR2 SNEGSKA (reference sequence). The CDR3 runs to 14 residues. The CDR3 loop reads CSASTGGNSYEQYF. The CDR3 DNA follows: TGCAGTGCTTCAACAGGGGGAAACTCCTACGAGCAGTACTTC.

As concerns this clonotype: This beta chain was picked up by a library intended for alpha chains and is off target, so its count carries little meaning. CDR3 nucleotides: TGTGCCAGCAGACCAACCCTGCGGCTAGCCGACACAGATACGCAGTATTTT. Amino acid sequence: CASRPTLRLADTDTQYF. The chain couples TRBV7-8 to TRBJ2-3; D is possibly TRBD2 (5 bases). V lost 6 bases to trimming and J lost 2 bases, with 21 bases between them. Germline V gene data show CDR1 as SGHVS and CDR2 as FQNEAQ. This CDR3 contains 17 residues.

This clonotype was picked up a small number of times. This beta chain was picked up by a library intended for alpha chains and is off target, so its count carries little meaning. V and J are TRBV18 and TRBJ1-1; D unclear. This CDR3 contains 13 residues. With 2 bases removed from V and 8 bases from J, the gap between germline ends came to 12 bases. Germline V gene data show CDR1 as KGHSH and CDR2 as LQKENI. The CDR3 sequence is CASSPGVGREAFF. In nucleotides, the CDR3 is TGTGCCAGCTCACCAGGGGTCGGCCGAGAAGCTTTCTTT.

Turning to this clonotype: This beta chain slipped into a library made for alpha chains as a stray read, so its size is not meaningful. The genes are TRBV7-2 and TRBJ2-1; a possible D gene is TRBD1 (6 bases). The V and J ends lost 5 bases and 4 bases respectively, with 9 bases between them. This CDR3 contains 13 residues. Germline V gene sequence: CDR1 SGHTA, CDR2 FQGNSA. CDR3 DNA sequence: TGTGCCAGCAGCCCAGGGGTTTACAATGAGCAGTTCTTC. Residues: CASSPGVYNEQFF.

For this clonotype: A library made for alpha chains picked up this beta chain off target, so its size means little. V usage is TRBV20-1 and J usage is TRBJ2-1; D remains ambiguous. V dropped 3 bases and J dropped 5 bases, with 11 bases sitting between them. Looked up from germline, CDR1 is DFQATT and CDR2 is SNEGSKA (reference sequence). The CDR3 loop spans 13 amino acids. The CDR3 region is CSASLGWDNEQFF. DNA for the CDR3: TGCAGTGCTAGCCTGGGCTGGGACAATGAGCAGTTCTTC.

This clonotype counts as large. This beta chain came through as a stray read in a library set up for alpha chains, and its size says little. The genes are TRBV5-1 and TRBJ2-3; 10 positions match TRBD1. V lost 4 bases to trimming and J lost 4 bases; unmatched junction nucleotides: 9. The CDR3 is 16 amino acids. Germline V gene lookup returns CDR1 SGHRS and CDR2 YFSETQ. CDR3 amino acids: CASSGRQGAVPDTQYF. CDR3 nucleotide sequence: TGCGCCAGCAGCGGAAGACAGGGGGCTGTTCCAGATACGCAGTATTTT. The variable domain in full, completed from reference TRBV5-1 and TRBJ2-3, reads KAGVTQTPRYLIKTRGQQVTLSCSPISGHRSVSWYQQTPGQGLQFLFEYFSETQRNKGNFPGRFSGRQFSNSRSEMNVSTLELGDSALYLCASSGRQGAVPDTQYFGPGTRLTVL.

As for this clonotype: Since it is a stray read in a library aimed at alpha chains, this beta chain has a size that is not meaningful. J is TRBJ2-5 and V is TRBV7-8; D remains unclear. Trimming left V 2 bases short and J 7 bases short, with 8 bases between. The CDR3 contains 12 residues. Germline V gene data show CDR1 as SGHVS and CDR2 as FQNEAQ. In DNA form, the CDR3 reads TGTGCCAGCAGCTTACCCCCTGGGACCCAGTACTTC. Its protein is CASSLPPGTQYF.

As regards this clonotype: Being off target in a library aimed at alpha chains, this beta chain has a size of little meaning. This chain joins TRBV10-2 and TRBJ2-1, with TRBD2 matching 14 bases. The CDR3 totals 14 residues. After removal of 7 bases from V and 9 bases from J, the junction contained 5 bases not matched to a gene. Germline V gives CDR1 WSHSY, CDR2 SAAADI. The CDR3 DNA follows: TGCGCCAGCACTGGGACTAGCGGGAGTGCTGAGCAGTTCTTC. Residues: CASTGTSGSAEQFF.

In regard to this clonotype: A library prepared for alpha chains yielded this beta chain as an off-target read; its size is of little meaning. CDR3 sequence: CASSWGPLEQFF. CDR3 coding DNA: TGTGCCAGCAGTTGGGGACCGCTTGAGCAGTTCTTC. The chain combines TRBV12-3 or TRBV12-4 with TRBJ2-1, with D possibly being TRBD1 or TRBD2 (5 bases each). CDR3 length: 12 residues. V lost 4 bases and J 9 bases, leaving 10 bases between the germline ends.

This clonotype was seen a handful of times. With the library built for alpha chains, this beta chain is off target and its frequency is not meaningful. The gene calls are TRBV6-2 or TRBV6-3 and TRBJ2-7; TRBD1 aligns across 9 bases. The germline gives CDR1 MNHEY, CDR2 SVGEGT. Trimming cost V 5 bases and J 3 bases; bases outside gene matches: 8. The CDR3 has 15 residues. DNA of the CDR3: TGTGCCAGCAGTCGCCCCGGGACAGGGAACTACGAGCAGTACTTC. Translating gives CASSRPGTGNYEQYF.

In regard to this clonotype: This beta chain is an off-target read within a library intended for alpha chains, so its frequency means little. This chain uses TRBV6-6 with TRBJ2-5, with D possibly matching TRBD2 (5 bases). The germline V and J ends were trimmed by 9 bases and 8 bases, with 10 bases remaining between them. This CDR3 region has 10 residues. CDR1 is MNHNY and CDR2 is SVGAGI in the germline V gene (reference sequence). The DNA of the CDR3 is TGTGCCAGGGACTGGGGAACCCAGTACTTC. As protein: CARDWGTQYF.